Below, one T cell receptor beta chain is given with its context. Profiled with immunoSEQ multiplex PCR; TCRdb holds only in-frame clones, not every one. In the table there are 33,000 or so clones, roughly 90% of which are singletons. The sample comes from a study of T cell changes during pregnancy in multiple sclerosis. The germline V and J ends were trimmed by 2 bases and 3 bases, with 7 bases remaining between them. The CDR3 contains 14 residues. Germline CDR1 reads MNHNS; CDR2 reads SASEGT. This material consisted of peripheral blood, taken in the third trimester of pregnancy. The TCR comes from a female donor in good health, enrolled as a control in a pregnancy study. The V and J genes are TRBV6-1 and TRBJ2-2; D is unclear. CDR3: CASSEWRYTGELFF. In DNA, the CDR3 is TGTGCCAGCAGTGAATGGCGGTACACCGGGGAGCTGTTTTTT.